The sequence of this T cell receptor beta chain was determined in a study of blood T cell repertoires in COVID-19. Overall study context: The samples span acute and convalescent COVID-19 from the United States, Italy and Spain. T cells, B-cell-depleted T cells, or PBMCs provided the cDNA or gDNA that served as material.

In terms of age and location, participants ranged from roughly 18 to 90 years and lived in about 25 US areas. Within 2 weeks of study entry, exposed participants had contacted a PCR-confirmed or clinician-diagnosed COVID-19 case. The germline V gene encodes CDR1 SGHVS and CDR2 FQNEAQ. V was pared by 0 bases and J by 3 bases, with 9 bases between. The CDR3 covers 14 residues. Profiled with immunoSEQ multiplex PCR; TCRdb holds only in-frame clones, not every one. The profile shows a few hundred thousand clones, nearly 90% of them singletons. The rearrangement joins TRBV7-8 to TRBJ2-7; the D gene is possibly TRBD2 (6 bases). The sequence derives from a woman in her late teens or twenties who had been exposed to COVID-19. The specimen was PBMCs or T cells enriched from blood (not recorded which). DNA for the CDR3: TGTGCCAGCAGCTTAGCGTTGGGGGGCTACGAGCAGTACTTC. It yields the protein CASSLALGGYEQYF.